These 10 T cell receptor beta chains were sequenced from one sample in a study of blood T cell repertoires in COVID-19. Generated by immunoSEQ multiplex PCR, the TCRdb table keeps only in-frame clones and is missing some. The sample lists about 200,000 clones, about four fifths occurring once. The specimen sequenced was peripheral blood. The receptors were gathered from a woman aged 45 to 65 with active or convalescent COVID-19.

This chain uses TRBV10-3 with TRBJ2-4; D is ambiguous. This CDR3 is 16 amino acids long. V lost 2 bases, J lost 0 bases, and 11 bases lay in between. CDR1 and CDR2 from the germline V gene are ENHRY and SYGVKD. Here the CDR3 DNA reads TGTGCCATCAGTGAGCGGTCAGGTCTAGCCAAAAACATTCAGTACTTC. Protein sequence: CAISERSGLAKNIQYF.

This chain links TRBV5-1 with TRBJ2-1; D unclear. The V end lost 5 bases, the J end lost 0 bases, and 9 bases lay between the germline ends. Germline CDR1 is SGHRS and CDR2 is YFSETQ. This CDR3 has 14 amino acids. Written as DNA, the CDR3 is TGCGCCAGCAGTCGACTCGGCTCCTACAATGAGCAGTTCTTC. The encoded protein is CASSRLGSYNEQFF.

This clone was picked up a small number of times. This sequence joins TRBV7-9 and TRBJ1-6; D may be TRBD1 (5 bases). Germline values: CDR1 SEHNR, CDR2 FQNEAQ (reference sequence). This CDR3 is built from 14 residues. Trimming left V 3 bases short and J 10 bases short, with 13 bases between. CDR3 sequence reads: CASSFPGVMSPLHF. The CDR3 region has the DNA TGTGCCAGCAGCTTCCCGGGGGTGATGTCACCCCTCCACTTT.

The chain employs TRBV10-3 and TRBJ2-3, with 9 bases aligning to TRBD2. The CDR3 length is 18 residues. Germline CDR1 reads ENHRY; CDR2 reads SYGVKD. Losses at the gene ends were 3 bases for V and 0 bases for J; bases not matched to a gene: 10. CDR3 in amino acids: CAISDSRGGRASTDTQYF. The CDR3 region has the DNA TGTGCCATCAGTGACTCAAGGGGCGGGAGGGCCAGCACAGATACGCAGTATTTT.

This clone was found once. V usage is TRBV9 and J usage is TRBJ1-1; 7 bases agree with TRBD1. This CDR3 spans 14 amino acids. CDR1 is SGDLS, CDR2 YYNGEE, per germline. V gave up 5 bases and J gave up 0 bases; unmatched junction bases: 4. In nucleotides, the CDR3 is TGTGCCAGCAGAGGGACAGACATGAACACTGAAGCTTTCTTT. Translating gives CASRGTDMNTEAFF.

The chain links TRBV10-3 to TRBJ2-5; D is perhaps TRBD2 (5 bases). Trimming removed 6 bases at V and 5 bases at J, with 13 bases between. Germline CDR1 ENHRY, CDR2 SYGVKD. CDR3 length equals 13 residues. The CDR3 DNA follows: TGTGCCATCAGGCCTAGCACGGGGGAGACCCAGTACTTC. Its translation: CAIRPSTGETQYF.

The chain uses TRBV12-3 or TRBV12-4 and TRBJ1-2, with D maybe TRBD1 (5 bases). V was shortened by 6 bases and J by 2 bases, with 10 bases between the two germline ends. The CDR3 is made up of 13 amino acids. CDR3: CASRGRDNYGYTF. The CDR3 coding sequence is TGTGCCAGCAGGGGGCGGGACAACTATGGCTACACCTTC.

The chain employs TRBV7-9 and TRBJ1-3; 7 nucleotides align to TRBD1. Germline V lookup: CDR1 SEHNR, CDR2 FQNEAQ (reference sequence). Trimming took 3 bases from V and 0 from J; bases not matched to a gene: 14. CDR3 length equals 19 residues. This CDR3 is CASSLKLGQLSFSGNTIYF. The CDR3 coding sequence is TGTGCCAGCAGCTTGAAATTGGGACAGCTCAGCTTCTCTGGAAACACCATATATTTT.

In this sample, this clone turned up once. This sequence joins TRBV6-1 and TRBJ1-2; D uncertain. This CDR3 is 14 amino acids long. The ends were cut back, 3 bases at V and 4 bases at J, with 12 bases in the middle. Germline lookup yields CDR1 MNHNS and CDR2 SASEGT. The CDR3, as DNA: TGTGCCAGCAGTGAGGAGGGAACAGCCTATGGCTACACCTTC. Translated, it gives CASSEEGTAYGYTF.

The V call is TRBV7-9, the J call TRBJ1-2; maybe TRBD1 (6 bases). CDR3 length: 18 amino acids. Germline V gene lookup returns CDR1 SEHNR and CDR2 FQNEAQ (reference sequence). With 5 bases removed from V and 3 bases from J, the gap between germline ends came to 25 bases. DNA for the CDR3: TGTGCCAGCAGCCCAAAAGCCAATAAACAGGGATCAGACTATGGCTACACCTTC. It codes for CASSPKANKQGSDYGYTF.